This T cell receptor (beta chain) comes out of a study of shared clonotypes between healthy human individuals. This CDR3 has 15 amino acids. Germline CDR1 and CDR2: MDHEN and SYDVKM. Trimming removed 3 bases from V and 8 bases from J; junction bases left unmatched: 5. Using immunoSEQ multiplex PCR, the repertoire was profiled, and TCRdb retains in-frame clones only, with some absent. The data hold more than 400,000 clones, with over 70% observed a single time. Sequencing was done on a sample of PBMCs. This clonotype was obtained from a woman aged 40-49 years in good health. Some clones in this sample may be carry-over from other donors' samples. The rearrangement links TRBV28 to TRBJ1-4; 11 bases are a match to TRBD1. CDR3 region: CASSFLDRGREKLFF. The DNA for the CDR3 is TGTGCCAGCAGTTTTTTGGACAGGGGGCGAGAAAAACTGTTTTTT.